Below, 18 T cell receptor beta chains from the same sample are listed, as sequenced in a study of blood T cell dynamics during melanoma immunotherapy. The assay was immunoSEQ multiplex PCR, and TCRdb's table has in-frame clones only and misses some. This sample has roughly 17,000 clones, with about 80% found just once. The sample's time point: pre-treatment baseline. The source was blood, collected from a patient treated with checkpoint blockade. These receptors came from a human donor with melanoma.

The rearrangement uses TRBV5-1 and TRBJ2-7; no clear D. Trimming took off 3 bases at V and 0 bases at J, with 16 bases between the two ends. The CDR3 consists of 16 residues. The germline CDR1 and CDR2 sequences are SGHRS and YFSETQ. In DNA form, the CDR3 reads TGCGCCAGCAGCTGGGGTGACACTCTTAGCTCCTACGAGCAGTACTTC. Translation: CASSWGDTLSSYEQYF. Drawing the rest from reference TRBV5-1 and TRBJ2-7, the complete variable domain is KAGVTQTPRYLIKTRGQQVTLSCSPISGHRSVSWYQQTPGQGLQFLFEYFSETQRNKGNFPGRFSGRQFSNSRSEMNVSTLELGDSALYLCASSWGDTLSSYEQYFGPGTRLTVT.

The rearrangement links TRBV10-3 to TRBJ2-7; 9 nucleotides line up with TRBD1. V gave up 3 bases and J gave up 5 bases; unmatched junction bases: 11. The CDR3 contains 16 residues. From germline, CDR1 is ENHRY and CDR2 SYGVKD. CDR3 sequence: CAISDPGTGSSDEQYF. CDR3 nucleotides: TGTGCCATCAGTGACCCCGGGACAGGGTCATCGGACGAGCAGTACTTC.

This chain links TRBV28 with TRBJ2-6; TRBD1 matches at 11 bases. This CDR3 has 18 amino acids. Germline V gene sequence: CDR1 MDHEN, CDR2 SYDVKM. J lost 0 bases, V lost 7 bases, and 8 bases had no gene match. The CDR3 DNA reads as TGTGCCAGCACCCCAGGACAGGGGGCTGCCTCTGGGGCCAACGTCCTGACTTTC. Its protein product is CASTPGQGAASGANVLTF.

The J gene is TRBJ2-5, the V gene TRBV11-2; 9 nucleotides line up with TRBD2. Germline lookup yields CDR1 SGHAT and CDR2 FQNNGV. Trimming took 1 base from V and 6 from J; bases not matched to a gene: 6. The CDR3 is 15 amino acids. The CDR3 protein is CASSLVAGGRKTQYF. As DNA, the CDR3 is TGTGCCAGCAGCTTAGTTGCGGGAGGGAGGAAGACCCAGTACTTC.

The V call is TRBV25-1, the J call TRBJ1-1, with unresolved D. CDR1 and CDR2 from the germline V gene are MGHDK and SYGVNS. V was trimmed by 6 bases and J by 0 bases, leaving 11 bases between them. This CDR3 spans 14 amino acids. CDR3 protein: CASRETAMNTEAFF. The DNA of the CDR3 is TGTGCCAGCAGGGAGACGGCGATGAACACTGAAGCTTTCTTT.

The rearrangement links TRBV2 to TRBJ2-5; maybe TRBD1 (6 bases). The DNA end favors TRBJ2-7, so the J call may be wrong. In germline, CDR1 is SNHLY, CDR2 FYNNEI. CDR3 size: 13 residues. CDR3 sequence (DNA): TGTGCCAGCAGTGAGGGGGCTAGCTCCGAGCAGTACTTC. Translation: CASSEGASSEQYF.

The V call is TRBV28, the J call TRBJ2-1; unclear D gene. Trimming cost V 2 bases and J 7 bases, with 6 bases left between them. CDR3 length: 12 residues. CDR1 MDHEN and CDR2 SYDVKM come from the germline V gene. CDR3 nucleotides: TGTGCCAGCAGTTTACGGGCTAATGAGCAGTTCTTC. Translating it yields CASSLRANEQFF.

This sequence joins TRBV5-1 and TRBJ2-2; 10 nucleotides line up with TRBD1. This CDR3 comprises 15 residues. Germline-derived CDR1 and CDR2 are SGHRS and YFSETQ. Trimming removed 2 bases from V and 4 bases from J; junction bases left unmatched: 2. CDR3 residues: CASSFGTGVTGELFF. The DNA for the CDR3 is TGCGCCAGCAGCTTCGGGACAGGGGTCACCGGGGAGCTGTTTTTT.

The V call is TRBV7-9, the J call TRBJ2-1; the match to TRBD2 covers 10 bases. CDR1 is SEHNR and CDR2 is FQNEAQ in the germline V gene (reference sequence). V shed 7 bases, J shed 9 bases, and the junction held 3 bases outside the gene matches. This CDR3 contains 12 residues. The CDR3 DNA sequence: TGTGCCAGCACACTAGCGGGATTTGAGCAGTTCTTC. Translation: CASTLAGFEQFF. Together with reference TRBV7-9 and TRBJ2-1, the CDR3 gives the full variable domain: DTGVSQNPRHKITKRGQNVTFRCDPISEHNRLYWYRQTLGQGPEFLTYFQNEAQLEKSRLLSDRFSAERPKGSFSTLEIQRTEQGDSAMYLCASTLAGFEQFFGPGTRLTVL.

The chain couples TRBV6-6 to TRBJ2-1; TRBD2 agrees at 14 bases. Trimming took 6 bases from V and 15 from J; bases not matched to a gene: 7. This CDR3 comprises 13 residues. Germline CDR1 is MNHNY and CDR2 is SVGAGI (reference sequence). CDR3 residues: CASRQTSGRVPFF. The CDR3, as DNA: TGTGCCAGCAGGCAGACTAGCGGGAGGGTTCCGTTCTTC.

This clone was observed once. The chain uses TRBV28 and TRBJ2-7, with D unclear. This CDR3 is built from 13 residues. V was cut by 10 bases and J by 1 base, with 14 bases left in between. Germline V lookup: CDR1 MDHEN, CDR2 SYDVKM. Here the CDR3 DNA reads TGTGCCACGCTGACGCCTACATCCTACGAGCAGTACTTC. Translating it yields CATLTPTSYEQYF. The whole variable domain, remainder taken from reference TRBV28 and TRBJ2-7, is DVKVTQSSRYLVKRTGEKVFLECVQDMDHENMFWYRQDPGLGLRLIYFSYDVKMKEKGDIPEGYSVSREKKERFSLILESASTNQTSMYLCATLTPTSYEQYFGPGTRLTVT.

This clone was detected only once. The rearrangement joins TRBV27 to TRBJ2-6; the match to TRBD1 covers 9 bases. J was trimmed by 3 bases and V by 0 bases; bases with no gene match: 6. Germline CDR1 MNHEY, CDR2 SMNVEV (reference sequence). This CDR3 is built from 18 residues. CDR3 sequence: CASSLSGGTGRGANVLTF. In nucleotides, the CDR3 is TGTGCCAGCAGTTTATCTGGCGGGACAGGGCGTGGGGCCAACGTCCTGACTTTC.

CDR3 region: CASSQVEGLAGGGKNIQYF. CDR3 sequence (DNA): TGTGCCAGCAGCCAAGTTGAGGGACTAGCGGGAGGGGGCAAAAACATTCAGTACTTC. The chain combines TRBV4-2 with TRBJ2-4, with 16 positions matching TRBD2. Trimming took 1 base from V and 3 from J; bases not matched to a gene: 6. Germline V gene sequence: CDR1 LGHNA, CDR2 YNFKEQ. The CDR3 is made up of 19 amino acids.

The V and J genes are TRBV6-1 and TRBJ1-5; the D gene is possibly TRBD1 (5 bases). Germline loops: CDR1 MNHNS, CDR2 SASEGT. V lost 7 bases, J lost 7 bases, and 14 bases lay in between. This CDR3 is built from 13 residues. CDR3 sequence (DNA): TGTGCCAGCATGGGGGGTGAAGGACAGCCCCAGCATTTT. Translating it yields CASMGGEGQPQHF.

For the CDR3, the DNA is TGCGCCAGCGCAAAGACAGGCACCGAGGGGACCCAGTACTTC. Amino acids: CASAKTGTEGTQYF. V usage is TRBV4-3 and J usage is TRBJ2-5; D is perhaps TRBD1 (6 bases). Deletions cut 8 bases from V and 7 bases from J, with 20 bases between. The CDR3 loop spans 14 amino acids. Germline lookup yields CDR1 LGHNA and CDR2 YSLEER.

CDR3 in amino acids: CASSRDGGSGETQYF. CDR3 DNA sequence: TGTGCCAGCAGCCGGGACGGGGGGAGCGGGGAGACCCAGTACTTC. V usage is TRBV5-4 and J usage is TRBJ2-5; 7 nucleotides line up with TRBD2. The V segment lost 4 bases and the J segment 5 bases; nucleotides outside the gene matches: 11. Germline assignment: CDR1 SGHNT and CDR2 YYREEE (reference sequence). The CDR3 sequence is 15 residues long. The full variable domain, in which reference TRBV5-4 and TRBJ2-5 provide the parts outside the CDR3, is ETGVTQSPTHLIKTRGQQVTLRCSSQSGHNTVSWYQQALGQGPQFIFQYYREEENGRGNFPPRFSGLQFPNYSSELNVNALELDDSALYLCASSRDGGSGETQYFGPGTRLLVL.

In its sample, this clone was seen once. Here the CDR3 DNA reads TGTGCCAGCAGCTTATCAGCGCCAGAGACCCAGTACTTC. This encodes CASSLSAPETQYF. The chain employs TRBV7-3 and TRBJ2-5; D call uncertain. The CDR3 has 13 amino acids. The germline gives CDR1 SGHTA, CDR2 FQGTGA. V was pared by 2 bases and J by 4 bases, with 8 bases between.

The rearrangement uses TRBV7-9 and TRBJ2-4, with 8 bases that match TRBD2. The CDR3 is 14 residues long. CDR1 is SEHNR and CDR2 is FQNEAQ in the germline V gene (reference sequence). The ends lost 4 bases at V and 8 bases at J; junction bases unmatched: 7. CDR3 bases: TGTGCCAGCAGCTCTCCGGGAGGGGGGGACATTCAGTACTTC. Its protein product is CASSSPGGGDIQYF.